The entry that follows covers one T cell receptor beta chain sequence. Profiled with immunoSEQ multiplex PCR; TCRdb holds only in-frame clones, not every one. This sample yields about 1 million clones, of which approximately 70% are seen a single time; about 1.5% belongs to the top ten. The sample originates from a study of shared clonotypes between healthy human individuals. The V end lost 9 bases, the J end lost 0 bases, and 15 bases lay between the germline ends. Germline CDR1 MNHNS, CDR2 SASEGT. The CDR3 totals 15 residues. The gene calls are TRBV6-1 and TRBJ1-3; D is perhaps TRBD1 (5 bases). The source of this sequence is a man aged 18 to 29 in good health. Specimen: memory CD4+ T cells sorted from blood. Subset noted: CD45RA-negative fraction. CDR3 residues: CASHAGDLSGNTIYF. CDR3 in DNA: TGTGCCAGTCATGCTGGGGACCTCTCTGGAAACACCATATATTTT.